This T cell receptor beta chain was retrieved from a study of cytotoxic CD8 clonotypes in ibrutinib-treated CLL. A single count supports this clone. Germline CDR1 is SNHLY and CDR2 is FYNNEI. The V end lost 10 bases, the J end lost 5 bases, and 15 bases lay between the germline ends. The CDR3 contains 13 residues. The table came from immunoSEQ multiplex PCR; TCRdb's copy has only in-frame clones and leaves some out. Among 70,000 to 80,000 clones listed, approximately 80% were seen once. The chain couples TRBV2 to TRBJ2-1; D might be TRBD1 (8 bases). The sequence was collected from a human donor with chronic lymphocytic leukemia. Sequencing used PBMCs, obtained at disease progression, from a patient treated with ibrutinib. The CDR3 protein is CANRGGVDNEQFF. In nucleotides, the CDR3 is TGTGCCAACAGGGGGGGAGTAGACAATGAGCAGTTCTTC.